Each of the 14 T cell receptor beta chains below was sequenced from the same sample in a study of shared clonotypes between healthy human individuals. Sequencing used immunoSEQ multiplex PCR; TCRdb keeps in-frame clones, though not all of them. The sample carries some 2.4 million clones, 93% recorded once. Sequenced material: naive CD4+ T cells from PBMCs. Described subset: CD45RA+ positively selected. These receptors were obtained from a man aged 18 to 30 in good health. Some clones in this sample may be carry-over from other donors' samples.

The V call is TRBV15, the J call TRBJ1-1; D is unresolved. Germline loops: CDR1 LNHNV, CDR2 YYDKDF (reference sequence). V gave up 1 base and J gave up 4 bases, with 7 bases separating them. This CDR3 has 13 amino acids. The CDR3, as DNA: TGTGCCACCAGCAGAGGAGATGGCACTGAAGCTTTCTTT. Translated: CATSRGDGTEAFF.

The chain carries TRBV27 and TRBJ2-7, with D possibly matching TRBD1 (6 bases). The length of the CDR3 is 14 residues. Looked up from germline, CDR1 is MNHEY and CDR2 is SMNVEV (reference sequence). V lost 6 bases, J lost 3 bases, and 15 bases lay in between. The CDR3 sequence: CASRQGLDLYEQYF. The CDR3 nucleotides are TGTGCCAGCAGACAGGGTCTAGATCTCTACGAGCAGTACTTC.

This chain joins TRBV5-1 and TRBJ2-7; 8 bases line up with TRBD1. Germline V gives CDR1 SGHRS, CDR2 YFSETQ. This CDR3 has 14 amino acids. Unmatched junction bases numbered 8, after V lost 4 bases and J lost 5 bases. The CDR3, as DNA: TGCGCCAGCAGCGCGACAGGGGCGGACCACGAGCAGTACTTC. It is translated as CASSATGADHEQYF.

Remarks on this clone: Other DNA sequences from this sample encode an identical CDR3 as well. The CDR3 reads CASSRFGPTGSKLSGANVLTF. The CDR3 DNA follows: TGCGCCAGCAGCCGCTTTGGCCCTACAGGGTCCAAATTGTCTGGGGCCAACGTCCTGACTTTC. V is TRBV4-1 and J is TRBJ2-6, with a possible D match to TRBD1 (6 bases). The CDR3 totals 21 residues. V was shortened by 4 bases and J by 1 base, with 26 bases between the two germline ends. CDR1 and CDR2 (germline): MGHRA, YSYEKL.

The chain is built from TRBV19 and TRBJ2-5; 10 nucleotides match TRBD2. This CDR3 is built from 17 residues. The V gene end was trimmed by 6 bases and the J gene end by 4 bases; junction bases not matched to a gene: 14. CDR1 and CDR2 (germline): LNHDA, SQIVND (reference sequence). This CDR3 is CASRRRTSGGGVETQYF. The CDR3 DNA reads as TGTGCCAGTAGACGAAGGACTAGCGGAGGGGGGGTAGAGACCCAGTACTTC.

Points on this clone: Distinct nucleotide sequences in the sample also encode this CDR3. V and J are TRBV9 and TRBJ2-2, with D possibly TRBD1 on 5 matching bases. Trimming cost V 1 base and J 2 bases, with 9 bases left between them. The CDR3 loop spans 15 amino acids. Germline CDR1 and CDR2: SGDLS and YYNGEE. For the CDR3, the DNA is TGTGCCAGCAGCGTACAAGGGGCCAACACCGGGGAGCTGTTTTTT. Its protein product is CASSVQGANTGELFF.

Turning to this clone: The sample has other DNA sequences that encode this CDR3 too. The chain joins TRBV11-3 to TRBJ2-3; D call uncertain. Germline V gene lookup returns CDR1 SGHNT and CDR2 YENEEA. The CDR3 consists of 12 residues. Trimming left V 2 bases short and J 6 bases short, with 6 bases between. CDR3 sequence reads: CASSLSRDTQYF. CDR3 DNA: TGTGCCAGCAGCTTATCTAGGGATACGCAGTATTTT.

The chain couples TRBV28 to TRBJ1-2, with D possibly matching TRBD1 (5 bases). With 1 base removed from V and 7 bases from J, the gap between germline ends came to 10 bases. The germline gives CDR1 MDHEN, CDR2 SYDVKM. This CDR3 comprises 13 residues. The CDR3 reads CASSLYSGIGYTF. The CDR3 bases are TGTGCCAGCAGTTTATACTCAGGGATTGGCTACACCTTC.

The chain carries TRBV9 and TRBJ1-3; TRBD1 might be the D (5 bases). V lost 3 bases and J lost 0, with 13 bases in between. CDR1 and CDR2 (germline): SGDLS, YYNGEE. This CDR3 spans 16 amino acids. This CDR3 reads CASSAGGVNSGNTIYF. Written as DNA, the CDR3 is TGTGCCAGCAGCGCCGGGGGGGTGAACTCTGGAAACACCATATATTTT.

The V call is TRBV29-1, the J call TRBJ1-5, with TRBD1 identical over 8 bases. This CDR3 is built from 15 residues. The germline V gene encodes CDR1 SQVTM and CDR2 ANQGSEA. V shed 4 bases, J shed 6 bases, and the junction held 11 bases outside the gene matches. Here the CDR3 reads CSVVVAGGSGQPQHF. DNA of the CDR3: TGCAGCGTTGTTGTGGCAGGGGGCTCGGGTCAGCCCCAGCATTTT.

CDR3 nucleotide sequence: TGCGCCAGCAGCTTGGGGGAGAAGTCCTACGAGCAGTACTTC. Residues: CASSLGEKSYEQYF. This sequence joins TRBV5-1 and TRBJ2-7; D perhaps matches TRBD2 (5 bases). Germline-derived CDR1 and CDR2 are SGHRS and YFSETQ. V was pared by 0 bases and J by 1 base, with 8 bases between. The CDR3 runs 14 residues.

This chain links TRBV15 with TRBJ2-2; D uncertain. CDR1 is LNHNV, CDR2 YYDKDF, per germline (reference sequence). Trimming cost V 2 bases and J 4 bases, with 5 bases left between them. The CDR3 consists of 13 residues. The CDR3 sequence is CATSRPSTGELFF. CDR3 sequence (DNA): TGTGCCACCAGCAGACCGTCCACCGGGGAGCTGTTTTTT.

Written as DNA, the CDR3 is TGTGCCAGCAGAACTACAGGGAACACTGAAGCTTTCTTT. Translating gives CASRTTGNTEAFF. The rearrangement links TRBV6-5 to TRBJ1-1; the D gene is possibly TRBD1 (5 bases). The V and J ends lost 6 bases and 1 base respectively, with 9 bases between them. This CDR3 comprises 13 residues. The germline CDR1 and CDR2 sequences are MNHEY and SVGAGI.

This chain joins TRBV4-1 and TRBJ1-3, with no clear D. This CDR3 is 15 amino acids long. V lost 2 bases and J 2 bases, leaving 10 bases between the germline ends. CDR1 and CDR2 from the germline V gene are MGHRA and YSYEKL. CDR3 sequence reads: CASSQPTRAGNTIYF. The CDR3 DNA reads TGCGCCAGCAGCCAACCAACAAGGGCTGGAAACACCATATATTTT.